These 4 T cell receptor beta chains share one sample of origin, sequenced in a study of beta chain features in type 1 diabetes. Expressed TCRB transcripts got sequenced, as all isolated RNA was reverse transcribed. The repertoire was sequenced with immunoSEQ multiplex PCR; TCRdb's copy has only in-frame clones and lacks some. The sample lists approximately 110,000 clones, 30% to 40% occurring once. Sequencing input: stem cell memory CD4+ T cells from blood. Source of these receptors: a woman aged 18-30 years in good health.

This clone was detected a few times. This rearrangement joins TRBV28 to TRBJ1-4, with D unclear. Trimming pared 3 bases from V and 4 bases from J, leaving 15 bases between. Germline CDR1 is MDHEN and CDR2 is SYDVKM. There are 16 residues in the CDR3. This chain's CDR3 is CASSFLSGGSNEKLFF. DNA of the CDR3: TGTGCCAGCAGTTTTTTGTCGGGAGGAAGTAATGAAAAACTGTTTTTT. Supplemented by reference TRBV28 and TRBJ1-4, the full variable domain reads DVKVTQSSRYLVKRTGEKVFLECVQDMDHENMFWYRQDPGLGLRLIYFSYDVKMKEKGDIPEGYSVSREKKERFSLILESASTNQTSMYLCASSFLSGGSNEKLFFGSGTQLSVL.

The sample holds a few counts of this clone. The chain recombines TRBV9 with TRBJ2-1; TRBD1 is a possible D gene (6 bases). Per germline, CDR1 SGDLS and CDR2 YYNGEE. The CDR3 is 15 residues long. Trimming took off 0 bases at V and 4 bases at J, with 11 bases between the two ends. This CDR3 reads CASSVVTGSYNEQFF. CDR3 DNA sequence: TGTGCCAGCAGCGTAGTAACAGGGTCGTACAATGAGCAGTTCTTC.

In this sample, this clone turned up a few times. The gene calls are TRBV7-9 and TRBJ2-4, with D possibly TRBD2 on 7 matching bases. Germline V gene data show CDR1 as SEHNR and CDR2 as FQNEAQ (reference sequence). The ends were cut back, 5 bases at V and 7 bases at J, with 15 bases in the middle. The CDR3 totals 14 residues. DNA of the CDR3: TGTGCCAGCAGCCCCGGAGGGGGGGAGAACATTCAGTACTTC. It encodes CASSPGGGENIQYF.

This sequence joins TRBV28 and TRBJ1-5; 8 bases match TRBD1. CDR3 length: 17 amino acids. The V gene's germline CDR1 is MDHEN and CDR2 SYDVKM. The V gene end was trimmed by 4 bases and the J gene end by 6 bases; junction bases not matched to a gene: 14. The CDR3 DNA follows: TGTGCCAGCAGTTGGGGCAGGGGGCCGCAGCAATCTCAGCCCCAGCATTTT. Protein sequence: CASSWGRGPQQSQPQHF.